These 9 T cell receptor beta chains were all obtained from the same sample, sequenced in a study of T cell responses to AZD1222 COVID-19 vaccine. The protocol was immunoSEQ multiplex PCR, while the TCRdb copy is restricted to in-frame clones and leaves out a portion. Of about 120,000 clones detected, roughly nine tenths appear once; the ten largest clones hold 1.5% to 2%. The starting material was peripheral blood, obtained 28 days after the second AZD1222 dose. These receptor sequences come from an adult who received the AZD1222 COVID-19 vaccine.

The chain joins TRBV5-1 to TRBJ1-1; D unresolved. The CDR3 is 11 residues long. CDR1 is SGHRS, CDR2 YFSETQ, per germline. V lost 7 bases to trimming and J lost 1 base, with 5 bases between them. CDR3 amino acids: CASRGNTEAFF. Here the CDR3 DNA reads TGCGCCAGCCGGGGGAACACTGAAGCTTTCTTT. Full variable domain (rest looked up from reference TRBV5-1 and TRBJ1-1): KAGVTQTPRYLIKTRGQQVTLSCSPISGHRSVSWYQQTPGQGLQFLFEYFSETQRNKGNFPGRFSGRQFSNSRSEMNVSTLELGDSALYLCASRGNTEAFFGQGTRLTVV.

V is TRBV7-8 and J is TRBJ2-3; D tentatively reads TRBD1 or TRBD2 (5 bases each). Germline CDR1 reads SGHVS; CDR2 reads FQNEAQ. The CDR3 consists of 13 residues. Trimming removed 1 base at V and 9 bases at J, with 11 bases between. The CDR3 sequence: CASSLDEGPTQYF. CDR3 DNA sequence: TGTGCCAGCAGCTTAGACGAGGGGCCCACGCAGTATTTT.

This rearrangement joins TRBV4-1 to TRBJ1-3; D may be TRBD1 (6 bases). The V and J ends lost 4 bases and 3 bases respectively, with 16 bases between them. Germline assignment: CDR1 MGHRA and CDR2 YSYEKL. The CDR3 has 16 residues. CDR3 DNA sequence: TGCGCCAGCAGCCGGCCTAAACAGGGAGGTGGAAACACCATATATTTT. This codes for CASSRPKQGGGNTIYF.

This chain uses TRBV18 with TRBJ2-1; 8 nucleotides align to TRBD2. V shed 3 bases and J 6 bases; nucleotides not matched to a gene: 31. This CDR3 has 23 amino acids. CDR1 KGHSH and CDR2 LQKENI come from the germline V gene. CDR3 nucleotides: TGTGCCAGCTCACCGTTAACCCGGGCCGACCGCTATCCGGGACTAGATGAGGGCAATGAGCAGTTCTTC. Its protein product is CASSPLTRADRYPGLDEGNEQFF.

This clone has more than one count but fewer than ten. The rearrangement uses TRBV18 and TRBJ2-1; tentatively, D is TRBD2 (7 bases). Trimming removed 4 bases at V and 4 bases at J, with 17 bases between. CDR1 and CDR2 (germline): KGHSH, LQKENI. There are 16 residues in the CDR3. CDR3 bases: TGTGCCAGCTCACTACAGTCGGGGGGCTTGTACAATGAGCAGTTCTTC. It yields the protein CASSLQSGGLYNEQFF.

V gene TRBV19 combines with J gene TRBJ2-2; TRBD1 matches 7 bases. CDR3 length: 13 residues. V gave up 2 bases and J gave up 7 bases; unmatched junction bases: 1. The germline gives CDR1 LNHDA, CDR2 SQIVND (reference sequence). CDR3 nucleotide sequence: TGTGCCAGTAGTATACAGGGGGTCGGGGAGCTGTTTTTT. It is translated as CASSIQGVGELFF.

The chain links TRBV7-6 to TRBJ2-7, with D perhaps matching TRBD1 or TRBD2 (6 bases each). Trimming cost V 0 bases and J 7 bases, with 16 bases left between them. CDR3 length: 15 residues. Germline CDR1 SGHVS, CDR2 FNYEAQ. The CDR3 DNA reads TGTGCCAGCAGCTTAGCGATTGGGGGGCCGGGAGAGCAGTACTTC. This gives the protein CASSLAIGGPGEQYF.

The V gene is TRBV2, the J gene TRBJ2-3, with D tentatively TRBD1 or TRBD2 (5 bases each). The CDR3 runs 14 residues. CDR1 and CDR2 from the germline V gene are SNHLY and FYNNEI. Trimming left V 6 bases short and J 3 bases short, with 13 bases between. DNA for the CDR3: TGTGCCAGCAGGACGGGGACCGGGACAGATACGCAGTATTTT. It translates to CASRTGTGTDTQYF. The full variable domain, completed using reference TRBV2 and TRBJ2-3, is EPEVTQTPSHQVTQMGQEVILRCVPISNHLYFYWYRQILGQKVEFLVSFYNNEISEKSEIFDDQFSVERPDGSNFTLKIRSTKLEDSAMYFCASRTGTGTDTQYFGPGTRLTVL.

The V call is TRBV9, the J call TRBJ1-6; 10 bases fit TRBD1. Germline V CDR1 and CDR2: SGDLS, YYNGEE. With V trimmed by 2 bases and J by 7 bases, 15 bases remained unmatched. CDR3 length: 19 residues. CDR3 coding DNA: TGTGCCAGCAGCGTCGGGGCAGGGACAGGGGAAGGGGAAAATTCACCCCTCCACTTT. This codes for CASSVGAGTGEGENSPLHF. The whole variable domain, remainder taken from reference TRBV9 and TRBJ1-6, is DSGVTQTPKHLITATGQRVTLRCSPRSGDLSVYWYQQSLDQGLQFLIQYYNGEERAKGNILERFSAQQFPDLHSELNLSSLELGDSALYFCASSVGAGTGEGENSPLHFGNGTRLTVT.